A single sample is the source of the 26 T cell receptor beta chains below, sequenced in a study of cytomegalovirus exposure and HLA in healthy donors. Method: immunoSEQ multiplex PCR; TCRdb's copy keeps in-frame clones and lacks some. The sample carries approximately 64,000 clones, around 89% recorded once. The sequenced sample was PBMCs. These receptor sequences come from a woman aged 18-29 years in good health and CMV-seronegative.

The rearrangement joins TRBV4-1 to TRBJ1-5, with 7 bases matching TRBD1. The J segment lost 6 bases and the V segment lost 1 base, leaving 3 bases of the junction unmatched. The CDR3 has 14 amino acids. Germline lookup yields CDR1 MGHRA and CDR2 YSYEKL. The CDR3 region has the DNA TGCGCCAGCAGCCAAGCCAGGGGGAGTCAGCCCCAGCATTTT. Residues: CASSQARGSQPQHF.

CDR3 protein: CASSAAAQETQYF. The CDR3 DNA sequence: TGTGCCAGTAGTGCGGCAGCACAAGAGACCCAGTACTTC. This sequence joins TRBV19 and TRBJ2-5; no definite D call. CDR3 length: 13 amino acids. V lost 5 bases and J 2 bases, leaving 9 bases between the germline ends. Germline loops: CDR1 LNHDA, CDR2 SQIVND (reference sequence). The full variable domain, with the rest looked up from reference TRBV19 and TRBJ2-5, is DGGITQSPKYLFRKEGQNVTLSCEQNLNHDAMYWYRQDPGQGLRLIYYSQIVNDFQKGDIAEGYSVSREKKESFPLTVTSAQKNPTAFYLCASSAAAQETQYFGPGTRLLVL.

This clone was found a few times. This chain uses TRBV7-9 with TRBJ1-5; D not resolved. Germline CDR1 reads SEHNR; CDR2 reads FQNEAQ (reference sequence). Deletions cut 3 bases from V and 3 bases from J, with 6 bases between. There are 13 residues in the CDR3. The CDR3 region is CASSFTDNQPQHF. CDR3 DNA: TGTGCCAGCAGCTTTACAGACAATCAGCCCCAGCATTTT.

The chain joins TRBV23-1 to TRBJ1-4; the D gene is possibly TRBD1 (6 bases). TRBV23-1 is an ORF; its function is uncertain. CDR3 length: 16 residues. Trimming removed 3 bases at V and 1 base at J, with 12 bases between. This CDR3 reads CASSHSDRLTNEKLFF. CDR3 coding DNA: TGCGCCAGCAGTCATTCGGACAGATTAACTAATGAAAAACTGTTTTTT.

The CDR3 coding sequence is TGTGCCAGCGGCTGGACTAGCGGGAGGGCGGACTCTGAGACCCAGTACTTC. Its protein is CASGWTSGRADSETQYF. The chain recombines TRBV2 with TRBJ2-5, with 15 positions matching TRBD2. This CDR3 spans 17 amino acids. Looked up from germline, CDR1 is SNHLY and CDR2 is FYNNEI. Losses at the gene ends were 8 bases for V and 5 bases for J; bases not matched to a gene: 12.

This chain's CDR3 is CASSTLEGKAYGYTF. CDR3 coding DNA: TGTGCCAGCAGTACGCTAGAGGGTAAGGCCTATGGCTACACCTTC. The chain combines TRBV2 with TRBJ1-2, with D unresolved. Germline values: CDR1 SNHLY, CDR2 FYNNEI. The CDR3 runs 15 residues. Trimming took 5 bases from V and 4 from J, leaving 17 bases between them.

The gene calls are TRBV5-4 and TRBJ2-2, with unresolved D. Trimming removed 5 bases from V and 1 base from J, with 12 bases in between. The CDR3 length is 15 residues. Germline CDR1 SGHNT, CDR2 YYREEE (reference sequence). DNA for the CDR3: TGTGCCAGCAGATCGGGTGTAAGGAACACCGGGGAGCTGTTTTTT. This gives the protein CASRSGVRNTGELFF.

The rearrangement joins TRBV5-4 to TRBJ2-4, with TRBD2 identical over 8 bases. Unmatched junction bases numbered 4, after V lost 1 base and J lost 7 bases. The CDR3 totals 14 residues. Germline loops: CDR1 SGHNT, CDR2 YYREEE (reference sequence). The CDR3 DNA sequence: TGTGCCAGCAGCTTGACCGGGAGGGACAACATTCAGTACTTC. The encoded protein is CASSLTGRDNIQYF. Drawing the rest from reference TRBV5-4 and TRBJ2-4, the complete variable domain is ETGVTQSPTHLIKTRGQQVTLRCSSQSGHNTVSWYQQALGQGPQFIFQYYREEENGRGNFPPRFSGLQFPNYSSELNVNALELDDSALYLCASSLTGRDNIQYFGAGTRLSVL.

This chain joins TRBV7-9 and TRBJ2-2; D may be TRBD1 (5 bases). The V end was cut by 4 bases, the J end by 1 base, with 13 bases between. The CDR3 has 16 residues. The germline gives CDR1 SEHNR, CDR2 FQNEAQ (reference sequence). The CDR3 DNA sequence: TGTGCCAGCAGCTCGTTGGACACCCGGAACACCGGGGAGCTGTTTTTT. Its translation is CASSSLDTRNTGELFF.

The rearrangement links TRBV9 to TRBJ1-1; the D is unclear. V was pared by 3 bases and J by 4 bases, with 13 bases between. Germline V gene lookup returns CDR1 SGDLS and CDR2 YYNGEE. The CDR3 loop spans 14 amino acids. The CDR3 DNA reads TGTGCCAGCAGCGGGGATGGAGGGATCACTGAAGCTTTCTTT. Its protein is CASSGDGGITEAFF.

The chain has TRBV30 and TRBJ1-5, with TRBD1 matching over 7 bases. V shed 2 bases, J shed 4 bases, and the junction held 2 bases outside the gene matches. This CDR3 has 13 amino acids. Per germline, CDR1 GTSNPN and CDR2 SVGIG (reference sequence). The CDR3 protein is CAWSPQGNQPQHF. DNA of the CDR3: TGTGCCTGGAGTCCACAGGGGAATCAGCCCCAGCATTTT.

V usage is TRBV15 and J usage is TRBJ2-1; TRBD2 might be the D (6 bases). V was clipped by 8 bases and J by 6 bases, with 17 bases between them. CDR3 length: 14 residues. Germline loops: CDR1 LNHNV, CDR2 YYDKDF (reference sequence). The CDR3 nucleotides are TGTGCCACCCAAGAAGCTAGCGTTCTCAATGAGCAGTTCTTC. The encoded protein is CATQEASVLNEQFF. The variable domain in full, with the rest retrieved from reference TRBV15 and TRBJ2-1, is DAMVIQNPRYQVTQFGKPVTLSCSQTLNHNVMYWYQQKSSQAPKLLFHYYDKDFNNEADTPDNFQSRRPNTSFCFLDIRSPGLGDTAMYLCATQEASVLNEQFFGPGTRLTVL.

The V and J genes are TRBV5-1 and TRBJ1-2; D possibly corresponds to TRBD1 (6 bases). The CDR3 has 12 residues. Trimming shortened V by 0 bases and J by 11 bases, and 11 bases separated the two germline ends. Per the germline V gene, CDR1 is SGHRS and CDR2 is YFSETQ. The CDR3 region has the DNA TGCGCCAGCAGCTTGGCAGGGGCCGCTTACACCTTC. This codes for CASSLAGAAYTF.

The chain employs TRBV7-2 and TRBJ2-3; TRBD2 matches 9 bases. Trimming at V came to 7 bases and at J to 6 bases, leaving 11 bases not matched to a gene. The germline V gene has CDR1 SGHTA and CDR2 FQGNSA. CDR3 length equals 15 residues. The CDR3 sequence is CASTISGGALDTQYF. Written as DNA, the CDR3 is TGTGCCAGCACCATTAGCGGGGGAGCCCTGGATACGCAGTATTTT.

V gene TRBV11-1 combines with J gene TRBJ2-2, with D hard to call. The CDR3 length is 16 residues. V was cut by 5 bases and J by 5 bases, with 18 bases left in between. Germline V gene data show CDR1 as SGHAT and CDR2 as FQDESV (reference sequence). For the CDR3, the DNA is TGTGCCAGCAGCCCCGTCGTCGTTCTTAATACCGGGGAGCTGTTTTTT. Its translation is CASSPVVVLNTGELFF.

The V call is TRBV28, the J call TRBJ2-1; D possibly corresponds to TRBD2 (6 bases). V was clipped by 6 bases and J by 1 base, with 22 bases between them. Germline V gives CDR1 MDHEN, CDR2 SYDVKM. The CDR3 sequence is 18 residues long. The CDR3 reads CASRFRVPAGSSYNEQFF. Written as DNA, the CDR3 is TGTGCCAGCAGGTTTCGGGTCCCGGCGGGGAGTTCCTACAATGAGCAGTTCTTC.

The rearrangement links TRBV5-1 to TRBJ2-1; 9 bases align to TRBD2. Trimming removed 0 bases from V and 9 bases from J; junction bases left unmatched: 7. The CDR3 is 15 amino acids. The germline V gene has CDR1 SGHRS and CDR2 YFSETQ. Here the CDR3 DNA reads TGCGCCAGCAGCTTGGATGGGACTAGCAACGCTGAGCAGTTCTTC. The encoded protein is CASSLDGTSNAEQFF.

The rearrangement links TRBV29-1 to TRBJ2-5, with D maybe TRBD1 (5 bases). Per germline, CDR1 SQVTM and CDR2 ANQGSEA. The V and J ends lost 3 bases and 4 bases respectively, with 9 bases between them. This CDR3 is built from 12 residues. CDR3 protein: CSVESGPETQYF. The CDR3 coding sequence is TGCAGCGTTGAGTCAGGGCCAGAGACCCAGTACTTC.

The chain combines TRBV15 with TRBJ1-5, with a weak D call TRBD1 (6 bases). The CDR3 extends over 16 amino acids. Germline loops: CDR1 LNHNV, CDR2 YYDKDF (reference sequence). V lost 5 bases, J lost 3 bases, and 17 bases lay in between. CDR3 loop: CATSGGQIGDNQPQHF. The DNA of the CDR3 is TGTGCCACCAGCGGAGGACAGATAGGAGACAATCAGCCCCAGCATTTT.

This chain connects TRBV5-1 to TRBJ1-1; D call uncertain. Looked up from germline, CDR1 is SGHRS and CDR2 is YFSETQ. V lost 0 bases, J lost 1 base, and 7 bases lay in between. The CDR3 is 14 amino acids. The CDR3 region has the DNA TGCGCCAGCAGCTTGGTCCCAGGGAACACTGAAGCTTTCTTT. It yields the protein CASSLVPGNTEAFF.

The V gene is TRBV7-9, the J gene TRBJ1-6; 10 bases are shared with TRBD1. J was trimmed by 3 bases and V by 5 bases; bases with no gene match: 10. In germline, CDR1 is SEHNR, CDR2 FQNEAQ (reference sequence). The CDR3 has 18 amino acids. The DNA of the CDR3 is TGTGCCAGCAGCGACGAAGGGACAGGGGAGTTCTATAATTCACCCCTCCACTTT. It yields the protein CASSDEGTGEFYNSPLHF. The full variable domain, rest sourced from reference TRBV7-9 and TRBJ1-6, is DTGVSQNPRHKITKRGQNVTFRCDPISEHNRLYWYRQTLGQGPEFLTYFQNEAQLEKSRLLSDRFSAERPKGSFSTLEIQRTEQGDSAMYLCASSDEGTGEFYNSPLHFGNGTRLTVT.

This chain joins TRBV28 and TRBJ1-1; D possibly corresponds to TRBD1 (5 bases). CDR1 MDHEN and CDR2 SYDVKM come from the germline V gene. There are 11 residues in the CDR3. Between the trimmed V and J ends, which lost 6 bases and 5 bases, there was a span of 7 bases. The CDR3 loop reads CASRGGTEAFF. The CDR3 DNA reads TGTGCCAGCAGGGGGGGAACTGAAGCTTTCTTT.

This rearrangement joins TRBV2 to TRBJ2-7; 12 bases map to TRBD2. CDR1 and CDR2 (germline): SNHLY, FYNNEI. There are 19 residues in the CDR3. With V trimmed by 4 bases and J by 0 bases, 13 bases remained unmatched. The CDR3 DNA is TGTGCCAGCAGTGTCCCGACTAGCGGGGGTCTACGAAGCTCCTACGAGCAGTACTTC. Its translation is CASSVPTSGGLRSSYEQYF. Variable domain in full (rest from reference TRBV2 and TRBJ2-7): EPEVTQTPSHQVTQMGQEVILRCVPISNHLYFYWYRQILGQKVEFLVSFYNNEISEKSEIFDDQFSVERPDGSNFTLKIRSTKLEDSAMYFCASSVPTSGGLRSSYEQYFGPGTRLTVT.

This clone has only one observation. The chain recombines TRBV7-9 with TRBJ1-2, with 8 bases lining up with TRBD1. The CDR3 totals 15 residues. With 4 bases clipped from V and 4 bases from J, the junction kept 8 bases outside the gene matches. The V gene's germline CDR1 is SEHNR and CDR2 FQNEAQ (reference sequence). The CDR3 region is CASSSTQDRAYGYTF. CDR3 bases: TGTGCCAGCAGCTCCACACAGGACAGGGCCTATGGCTACACCTTC.

The J gene is TRBJ1-6, the V gene TRBV19; 8 bases map to TRBD1. The CDR3 is 15 amino acids. Germline CDR1 and CDR2: LNHDA and SQIVND (reference sequence). V shed 6 bases, J shed 6 bases, and the junction held 7 bases outside the gene matches. The chain's CDR3 is CASRTGAVSNSPLHF. As DNA, the CDR3 is TGTGCCAGTAGGACAGGGGCGGTTTCTAATTCACCCCTCCACTTT.

The V gene is TRBV5-6, the J gene TRBJ1-5, with TRBD1 identical over 8 bases. The J segment lost 7 bases and the V segment lost 4 bases, leaving 7 bases of the junction unmatched. In germline, CDR1 is SGHDT, CDR2 YYEEEE. CDR3 size: 14 residues. CDR3 coding DNA: TGTGCCAGCAGCCAGGACAGGGAGGGGCAGCCCCAGCATTTT. Translated, it gives CASSQDREGQPQHF.